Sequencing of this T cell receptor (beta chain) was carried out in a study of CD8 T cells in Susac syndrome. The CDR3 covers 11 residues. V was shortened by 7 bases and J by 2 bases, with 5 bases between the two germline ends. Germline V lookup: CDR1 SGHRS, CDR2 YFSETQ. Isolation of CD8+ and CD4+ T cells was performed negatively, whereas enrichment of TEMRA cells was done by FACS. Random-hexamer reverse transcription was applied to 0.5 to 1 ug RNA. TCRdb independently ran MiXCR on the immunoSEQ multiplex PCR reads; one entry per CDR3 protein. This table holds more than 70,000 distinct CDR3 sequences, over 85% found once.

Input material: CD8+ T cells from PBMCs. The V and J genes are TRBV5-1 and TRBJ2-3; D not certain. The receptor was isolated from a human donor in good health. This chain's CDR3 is CASRYTDTQYF. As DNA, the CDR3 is TGCGCCAGCCGGTACACAGATACGCAGTATTTT.